The entry below gives a single T cell receptor (beta chain) sequence along with its context. Sequenced by immunoSEQ multiplex PCR; TCRdb stores in-frame clones only, minus some. Of around 22,000 clones in the sample, roughly 89% were seen once. The sample's treatment: preoperative locoregional IRX-2 cytokine immunotherapy. This sample is part of a study of preoperative IRX-2 immunotherapy in early breast cancer. The CDR3 extends over 13 amino acids. CDR1 is SEHNR, CDR2 FQNEAQ, per germline (reference sequence). Trimming cost V 5 bases and J 0 bases, with 8 bases left between them. The sample here was tumor tissue, taken after IRX-2 immunotherapy. The TCR comes from a human donor with breast cancer. The chain combines TRBV7-9 with TRBJ2-7; D remains unclear. CDR3 sequence reads: CASSPQSSYEQYV. Here the CDR3 DNA reads TGTGCCAGCAGCCCCCAAAGCTCCTACGAGCAGTACGTC.